Sequencing of this T cell receptor beta chain was carried out in a study of T cell responses to AZD1222 COVID-19 vaccine. Study results and caveats: Scientists sampled the repertoires only once the peak T cell response had passed. Among those given AZD1222, only five or six were seropositive at baseline. Vaccination with two AZD1222 doses was followed by a rise in Spike-specific TCR breadth and depth. The donors showed a predominance of white British ancestry and of females, with possible underestimation of clonal diversity.

TCRdb's copy holds only in-frame clones and misses some; the assay was immunoSEQ multiplex PCR. The data hold hundreds of thousands of clones, with approximately 94% observed a single time. The CDR3 covers 13 residues. Germline CDR1 SGHVS, CDR2 FQNEAQ. V lost 1 base and J lost 2, with 5 bases in between. Concerning this clone itself: Antigen specificity is unknown. The sample holds other DNA sequences that translate to the same CDR3.

The sequencing here drew on peripheral blood, taken on day 0 of MenACWY control vaccination. This TCR came from an adult in good health. The rearrangement joins TRBV7-8 to TRBJ1-2; D gene uncertain. The chain's CDR3 is CASSLGGNYGYTF. In DNA, the CDR3 is TGTGCCAGCAGCTTAGGTGGAAACTATGGCTACACCTTC.